A single T cell receptor (beta chain) is shown here with its context. The antigen remains undetermined. The length of the CDR3 is 16 residues. V was pared by 7 bases and J by 4 bases, with 14 bases of the junction left unmatched. Germline lookup yields CDR1 LNHDA and CDR2 SQIVND (reference sequence). Using RNA template, CDR3s of TCR alpha and beta were amplified with iRepertoire arm-PCR. TCRdb called the multiplex PCR reads again in MiXCR, with one record for every CDR3 protein. The sample lists approximately 190,000 distinct CDR3 sequences; roughly 32% were seen once. These data belong to a study of glioma-infiltrating T cells. Study-level findings and limits: Very few CDR3 sequences were shared between tissue and blood.

This receptor was taken from a human donor with low-grade glioma or glioblastoma, undergoing nonglioma brain surgery, or in good health (not recorded which). The chain links TRBV19 to TRBJ2-3; 7 bases are a match to TRBD2. Sample: glioma tissue, nonneoplastic brain tissue, or PBMCs (not recorded which). The CDR3 region is CASKKPFAGDADTQYF. The CDR3 nucleotides read TGTGCCAGTAAGAAACCATTTGCGGGAGACGCAGATACGCAGTATTTT.